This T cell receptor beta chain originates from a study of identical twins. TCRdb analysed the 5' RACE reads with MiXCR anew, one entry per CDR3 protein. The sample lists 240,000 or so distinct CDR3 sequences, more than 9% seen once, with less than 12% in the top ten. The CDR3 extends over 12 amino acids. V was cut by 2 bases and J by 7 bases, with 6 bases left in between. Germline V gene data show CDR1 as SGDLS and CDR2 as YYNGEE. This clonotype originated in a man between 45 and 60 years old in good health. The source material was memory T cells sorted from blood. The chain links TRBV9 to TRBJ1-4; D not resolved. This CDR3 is CASSVPGEKLFF. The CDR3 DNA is TGTGCCAGCAGCGTCCCTGGTGAAAAACTGTTTTTT.